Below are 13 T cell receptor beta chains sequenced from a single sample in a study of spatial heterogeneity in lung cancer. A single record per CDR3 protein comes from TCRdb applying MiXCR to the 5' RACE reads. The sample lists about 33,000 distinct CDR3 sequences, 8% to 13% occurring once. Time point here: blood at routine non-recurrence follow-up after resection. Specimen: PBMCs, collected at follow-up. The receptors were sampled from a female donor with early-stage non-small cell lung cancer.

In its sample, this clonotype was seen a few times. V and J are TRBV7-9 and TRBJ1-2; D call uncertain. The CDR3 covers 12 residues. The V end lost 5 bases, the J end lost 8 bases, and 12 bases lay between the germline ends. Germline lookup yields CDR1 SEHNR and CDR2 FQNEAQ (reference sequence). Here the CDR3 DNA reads TGTGCCAGCAGCCCAACCGGGTTCGGCTACACCTTC. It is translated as CASSPTGFGYTF.

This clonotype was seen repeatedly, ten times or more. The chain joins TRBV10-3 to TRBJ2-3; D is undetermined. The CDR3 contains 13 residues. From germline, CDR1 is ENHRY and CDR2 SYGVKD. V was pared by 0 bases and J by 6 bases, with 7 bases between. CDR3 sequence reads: CAISESSPDTQYF. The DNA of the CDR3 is TGTGCCATCAGTGAGTCTAGCCCCGATACGCAGTATTTT.

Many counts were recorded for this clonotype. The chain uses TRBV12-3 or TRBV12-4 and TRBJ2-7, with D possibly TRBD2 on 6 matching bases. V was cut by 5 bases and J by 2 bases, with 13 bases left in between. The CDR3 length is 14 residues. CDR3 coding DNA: TGTGCCAGCAGTACGGGACTGTGGGCCTACGAGCAGTACTTC. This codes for CASSTGLWAYEQYF.

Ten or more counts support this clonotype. CDR3 sequence: CASSSPGLANNEQFF. CDR3 bases: TGTGCCAGCAGTTCTCCGGGACTAGCAAACAATGAGCAGTTCTTC. The chain links TRBV28 to TRBJ2-1; 9 bases line up with TRBD2. From germline, CDR1 is MDHEN and CDR2 SYDVKM. CDR3 length equals 15 residues. V trimming: 4 bases; J trimming: 5 bases; junction bases outside the gene matches: 6.

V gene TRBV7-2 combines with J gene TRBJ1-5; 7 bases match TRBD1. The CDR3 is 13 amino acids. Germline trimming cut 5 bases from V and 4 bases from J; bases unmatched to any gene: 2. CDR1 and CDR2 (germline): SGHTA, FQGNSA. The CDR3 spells CASSRDRNQPQHF. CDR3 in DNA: TGTGCCAGCAGCCGGGACAGAAATCAGCCCCAGCATTTT.

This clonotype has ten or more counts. The CDR3 region has the DNA TGTGCCACTGGGGACAGATTGAACACTGAAGCTTTCTTT. It encodes CATGDRLNTEAFF. The chain joins TRBV15 to TRBJ1-1, with 7 bases fitting TRBD1. With 9 bases clipped from V and 0 bases from J, the junction kept 4 bases outside the gene matches. The CDR3 sequence is 13 residues long. Per germline, CDR1 LNHNV and CDR2 YYDKDF (reference sequence). The whole variable domain, remainder taken from reference TRBV15 and TRBJ1-1, is DAMVIQNPRYQVTQFGKPVTLSCSQTLNHNVMYWYQQKSSQAPKLLFHYYDKDFNNEADTPDNFQSRRPNTSFCFLDIRSPGLGDTAMYLCATGDRLNTEAFFGQGTRLTVV.

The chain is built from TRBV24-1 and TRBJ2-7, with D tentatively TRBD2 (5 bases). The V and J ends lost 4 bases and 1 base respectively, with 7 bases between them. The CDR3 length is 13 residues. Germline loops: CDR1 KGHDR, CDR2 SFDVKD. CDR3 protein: CATSDSGSYEQYF. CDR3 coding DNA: TGTGCCACCAGTGACAGCGGTTCCTACGAGCAGTACTTC.

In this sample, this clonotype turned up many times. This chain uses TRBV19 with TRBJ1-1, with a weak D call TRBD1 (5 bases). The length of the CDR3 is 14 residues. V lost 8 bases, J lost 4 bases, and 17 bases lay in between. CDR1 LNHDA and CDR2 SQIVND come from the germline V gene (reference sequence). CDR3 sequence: CASLLRGEGTEAFF. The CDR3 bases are TGTGCCAGTCTTCTTCGGGGGGAAGGCACTGAAGCTTTCTTT.

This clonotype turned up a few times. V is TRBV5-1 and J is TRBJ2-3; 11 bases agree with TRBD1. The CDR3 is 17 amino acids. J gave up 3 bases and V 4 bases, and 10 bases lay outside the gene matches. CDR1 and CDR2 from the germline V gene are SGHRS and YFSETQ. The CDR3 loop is CASSPQGTGGKTDTQYF. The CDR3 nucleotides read TGCGCCAGCAGCCCCCAAGGGACAGGGGGTAAGACAGATACGCAGTATTTT.

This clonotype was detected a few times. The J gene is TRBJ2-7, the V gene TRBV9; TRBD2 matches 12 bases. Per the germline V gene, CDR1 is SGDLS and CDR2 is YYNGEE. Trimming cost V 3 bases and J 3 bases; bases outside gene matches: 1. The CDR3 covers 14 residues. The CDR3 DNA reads TGTGCCAGCAGCGCGGGACTAGCGGGCTACGAGCAGTACTTC. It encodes CASSAGLAGYEQYF. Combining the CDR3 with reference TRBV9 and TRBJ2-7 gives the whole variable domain DSGVTQTPKHLITATGQRVTLRCSPRSGDLSVYWYQQSLDQGLQFLIQYYNGEERAKGNILERFSAQQFPDLHSELNLSSLELGDSALYFCASSAGLAGYEQYFGPGTRLTVT.

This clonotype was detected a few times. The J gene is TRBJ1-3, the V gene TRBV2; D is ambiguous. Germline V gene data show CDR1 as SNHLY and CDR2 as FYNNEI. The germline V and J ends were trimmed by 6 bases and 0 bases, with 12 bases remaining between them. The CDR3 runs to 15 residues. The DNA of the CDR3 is TGTGCCAGCAGACTAGACGGAAGCTCTGGAAACACCATATATTTT. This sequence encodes CASRLDGSSGNTIYF.

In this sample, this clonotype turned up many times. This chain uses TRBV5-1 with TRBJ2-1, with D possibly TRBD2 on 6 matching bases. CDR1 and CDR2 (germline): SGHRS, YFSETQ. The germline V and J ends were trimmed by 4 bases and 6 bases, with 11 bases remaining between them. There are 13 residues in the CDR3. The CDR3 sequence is CASSVGRGNEQFF. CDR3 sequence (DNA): TGCGCCAGCAGCGTGGGGCGGGGCAATGAGCAGTTCTTC.

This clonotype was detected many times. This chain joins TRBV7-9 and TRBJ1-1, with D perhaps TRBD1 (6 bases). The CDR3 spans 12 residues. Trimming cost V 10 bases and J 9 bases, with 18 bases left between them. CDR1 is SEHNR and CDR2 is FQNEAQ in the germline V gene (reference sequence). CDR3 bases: TGTGCCATCGAGGGGCTTACAGGGAAAGCTTTCTTT. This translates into CAIEGLTGKAFF.